The 27 T cell receptor beta chains below all came from one sample that was sequenced in a study of blood T cell repertoires in COVID-19. Data came from immunoSEQ multiplex PCR; TCRdb stores just in-frame clones and leaves some out. Of 140,000 or so clones listed, about 79% are singletons. The sequencing sample was made of PBMCs or T cells enriched from blood (not recorded which). The receptors were sampled from a man aged 50-59 years who had recovered from COVID-19.

This clone was counted between two and nine times. The chain uses TRBV18 and TRBJ1-4; TRBD1 matches at 8 bases. The CDR3 is 15 amino acids. After removal of 6 bases from V and 5 bases from J, the junction contained 8 bases not matched to a gene. Germline CDR1 is KGHSH and CDR2 is LQKENI. The CDR3 nucleotides read TGTGCCAGCTCGAGGCAGGGGGCAGTCAATGAAAAACTGTTTTTT. Its translation: CASSRQGAVNEKLFF.

V is TRBV20-1 and J is TRBJ1-6; no reliable D call. CDR1 is DFQATT, CDR2 SNEGSKA, per germline (reference sequence). The ends were cut back, 3 bases at V and 7 bases at J, with 19 bases in the middle. This CDR3 has 16 amino acids. The CDR3 region is CSASRSGQELNSPLHF. CDR3 DNA: TGCAGTGCTAGTCGAAGTGGGCAAGAGCTAAATTCACCCCTCCACTTT.

The rearrangement uses TRBV19 and TRBJ1-2; 9 nucleotides align to TRBD1. The CDR3 totals 13 residues. The germline gives CDR1 LNHDA, CDR2 SQIVND (reference sequence). With V trimmed by 3 bases and J by 7 bases, 3 bases remained unmatched. CDR3 region: CASSMGTGFGYTF. The DNA for the CDR3 is TGTGCCAGTAGTATGGGGACAGGGTTTGGCTACACCTTC.

The gene calls are TRBV18 and TRBJ2-1, with TRBD1 matching 11 bases. The CDR3 sequence is 15 residues long. The V and J ends lost 6 bases and 7 bases, in that order; junction bases with no gene match: 8. Looked up from germline, CDR1 is KGHSH and CDR2 is LQKENI. The CDR3 bases are TGTGCCAGCTCTCCCAGGGGACAGGGGGGAAATGAGCAGTTCTTC. Its translation is CASSPRGQGGNEQFF.

This clone was counted between two and nine times. The genes are TRBV9 and TRBJ2-1; D possibly corresponds to TRBD2 (6 bases). In germline, CDR1 is SGDLS, CDR2 YYNGEE. Trimming removed 6 bases from V and 1 base from J, with 14 bases in between. CDR3 length equals 15 residues. CDR3 nucleotides: TGTGCCAGCACCCCTAGTGGAGGGTCCTACAATGAGCAGTTCTTC. It specifies CASTPSGGSYNEQFF.

J is TRBJ2-7 and V is TRBV25-1; 7 bases are shared with TRBD1. Losses at the gene ends were 4 bases for V and 5 bases for J; bases not matched to a gene: 11. Per the germline V gene, CDR1 is MGHDK and CDR2 is SYGVNS. The CDR3 is made up of 15 amino acids. CDR3 in amino acids: CASSALTGRYHEQYF. In DNA, the CDR3 is TGTGCCAGCAGTGCCCTGACAGGGAGATATCACGAGCAGTACTTC.

For this clone: The junction departs from the called germline gene at one end, perhaps through a read error. This sequence joins TRBV7-7 and TRBJ2-1; maybe TRBD2 (6 bases). The CDR3 is 13 residues long. Germline-derived CDR1 and CDR2 are SSHAT and FNYEAQ (reference sequence). CDR3 amino acids: CASSLRLVDEQFF. In DNA form, the CDR3 reads TGTGCTAGCAGCTTAAGACTAGTCGATGAGCAGTTCTTC.

V gene TRBV5-1 combines with J gene TRBJ2-5; possibly TRBD1 for D (6 bases). CDR3 length: 13 amino acids. V gave up 4 bases and J gave up 4 bases, with 11 bases separating them. The germline V gene encodes CDR1 SGHRS and CDR2 YFSETQ. CDR3 sequence: CASSKTGGETQYF. In DNA form, the CDR3 reads TGCGCCAGCAGCAAGACAGGTGGAGAGACCCAGTACTTC.

This clone has only a few counts. The CDR3 DNA reads as TGTGCCAGCAGCCAAGATTTCGGAGCTAACTATGGCTACACCTTC. This translates into CASSQDFGANYGYTF. The chain has TRBV4-2 and TRBJ1-2, with unresolved D. Germline CDR1 and CDR2: LGHNA and YNFKEQ. This CDR3 spans 15 amino acids. Trimming stripped 0 bases from V and 0 bases from J, with 8 bases between.

The chain joins TRBV29-1 to TRBJ1-2; TRBD1 might be the D (6 bases). This CDR3 region has 12 residues. Trimming removed 6 bases at V and 4 bases at J, with 12 bases between. Germline V gives CDR1 SQVTM, CDR2 ANQGSEA. The CDR3 spells CSVDTGSYGYTF. CDR3 DNA: TGCAGCGTGGACACAGGGTCCTATGGCTACACCTTC.

This chain links TRBV3-1 (or the pseudogene TRBV3-2) with TRBJ1-1; 7 bases fit TRBD1. The CDR3 covers 14 residues. Looked up from germline, CDR1 is LGHDT and CDR2 is YNNKEL (reference sequence). V was clipped by 1 base and J by 8 bases; unmatched bases: 7. The CDR3 coding sequence is TGTGCCAGCAGCCAAGGACAGGGTCTAGGAGAAGCTTTCTTT. Amino acids: CASSQGQGLGEAFF.

The J gene is TRBJ2-2, the V gene TRBV6-2 or TRBV6-3, with TRBD1 identical over 9 bases. The germline V gene has CDR1 MNHEY and CDR2 SVGEGT. V was pared by 5 bases and J by 6 bases, with 10 bases of the junction left unmatched. CDR3 length: 16 residues. DNA of the CDR3: TGTGCCAGCAGTCCCGACAGGGGGTATCTGGCCGGGGAGCTGTTTTTT. Residues: CASSPDRGYLAGELFF.

The V call is TRBV5-8, the J call TRBJ1-5; maybe TRBD1 (5 bases). The CDR3 sequence is 13 residues long. V shed 4 bases and J shed 4 bases, with 9 bases lying between them. Germline V gene sequence: CDR1 SGHTS, CDR2 YDEGEE. The CDR3, as DNA: TGTGCCAGCAGCCTGACAGCGAATCAGCCCCAGCATTTT. Translation gives CASSLTANQPQHF.

The chain links TRBV11-3 to TRBJ2-7, with a tentative D call TRBD2 (5 bases). CDR1 is SGHNT and CDR2 is YENEEA in the germline V gene. The CDR3 is made up of 13 amino acids. V gave up 5 bases and J gave up 3 bases, with 11 bases separating them. The CDR3 DNA follows: TGTGCCAGCAGCCCCTTGGCGGGCTACGAGCAGTACTTC. It encodes CASSPLAGYEQYF. Drawing the rest from reference TRBV11-3 and TRBJ2-7, the complete variable domain is EAGVVQSPRYKIIEKKQPVAFWCNPISGHNTLYWYLQNLGQGPELLIRYENEEAVDDSQLPKDRFSAERLKGVDSTLKIQPAELGDSAVYLCASSPLAGYEQYFGPGTRLTVT.

The V and J genes are TRBV28 and TRBJ1-1; D may be TRBD1 (6 bases). Germline loops: CDR1 MDHEN, CDR2 SYDVKM. The CDR3 totals 14 residues. Trimming cost V 6 bases and J 0 bases, with 11 bases left between them. The CDR3 loop reads CASSDRLLNTEAFF. CDR3 nucleotides: TGTGCCAGCAGCGACAGGTTATTGAACACTGAAGCTTTCTTT.

This chain joins TRBV15 and TRBJ2-5; possible D gene TRBD1, 7 bases. From germline, CDR1 is LNHNV and CDR2 YYDKDF (reference sequence). The CDR3 is 15 residues long. The V end lost 1 base, the J end lost 3 bases, and 12 bases lay between the germline ends. The CDR3 here is CATSRGGTAEETQYF. CDR3 DNA sequence: TGTGCCACCAGCAGAGGCGGGACAGCCGAAGAGACCCAGTACTTC.

This chain joins TRBV9 and TRBJ2-1; the match to TRBD2 covers 16 bases. The CDR3 is 16 amino acids. The V segment lost 3 bases and the J segment 10 bases; nucleotides outside the gene matches: 7. Germline-derived CDR1 and CDR2 are SGDLS and YYNGEE. The CDR3 DNA reads as TGTGCCAGCAGCGCGGGACTAGCGGGGGGGTTGGTCGAGCAGTTCTTC. Translating it yields CASSAGLAGGLVEQFF.

The chain carries TRBV28 and TRBJ1-5, with 11 positions matching TRBD1. CDR3 size: 15 residues. The germline CDR1 and CDR2 sequences are MDHEN and SYDVKM. V lost 6 bases to trimming and J lost 5 bases; unmatched junction nucleotides: 6. The CDR3: CASSSGQGVYQPQHF. The CDR3 coding sequence is TGTGCCAGCAGCTCGGGACAGGGGGTTTATCAGCCCCAGCATTTT.

The V gene is TRBV28, the J gene TRBJ1-1; possibly TRBD1 for D (6 bases). Trimming removed 5 bases at V and 5 bases at J, with 9 bases between. Germline CDR1 and CDR2: MDHEN and SYDVKM. This CDR3 spans 12 amino acids. The CDR3: CASSPDRTEAFF. The CDR3, as DNA: TGTGCCAGCAGTCCAGACAGGACTGAAGCTTTCTTT.

This rearrangement joins TRBV6-5 to TRBJ1-2; D is uncertain. V gave up 0 bases and J gave up 4 bases, with 12 bases separating them. The V gene's germline CDR1 is MNHEY and CDR2 SVGAGI. The CDR3 has 15 residues. CDR3 coding DNA: TGTGCCAGCAGTTACTCGATGGCAGGTAGCTATGGCTACACCTTC. Protein product: CASSYSMAGSYGYTF.

J is TRBJ1-1 and V is TRBV7-3, with 9 positions matching TRBD1. Germline V gene lookup returns CDR1 SGHTA and CDR2 FQGTGA. CDR3 length equals 17 residues. After removal of 2 bases from V and 5 bases from J, the junction contained 12 bases not matched to a gene. This chain's CDR3 is CASSLRDRERSGTEAFF. The CDR3 coding sequence is TGTGCCAGCAGCTTACGGGACAGGGAAAGGAGTGGGACTGAAGCTTTCTTT.

This clone showed up just once. The chain couples TRBV5-1 to TRBJ2-1, with 9 bases identical to TRBD2. After removal of 4 bases from V and 4 bases from J, the junction contained 12 bases not matched to a gene. The germline CDR1 and CDR2 sequences are SGHRS and YFSETQ. The length of the CDR3 is 17 residues. The CDR3 loop is CASSTGVSGGPYNEQFF. The CDR3, as DNA: TGCGCCAGCAGCACTGGGGTGAGCGGGGGGCCATACAATGAGCAGTTCTTC.

The chain joins TRBV19 to TRBJ2-5, with 9 nucleotides matching TRBD1. In germline, CDR1 is LNHDA, CDR2 SQIVND (reference sequence). This CDR3 comprises 15 residues. J was trimmed by 4 bases and V by 3 bases; bases with no gene match: 6. DNA of the CDR3: TGTGCCAGTAGTATCCGGGACAGGGACGGAGAGACCCAGTACTTC. Its translation is CASSIRDRDGETQYF.

On this clone: The junction departs from germline at one end; a sequencing error may be responsible. The rearrangement joins TRBV6-5 to TRBJ2-7; D is unresolved. The germline V gene has CDR1 MNHEY and CDR2 SVGAGI. CDR3 length: 14 residues. Here the CDR3 DNA reads TGTGCCAGCAGTCCGTTGGCCACCTCCGACGAGCAGTACTTC. Encoded protein: CASSPLATSDEQYF.

This clone has just one count. The chain combines TRBV3-1 (or the pseudogene TRBV3-2) with TRBJ2-7; 9 nucleotides match TRBD1. The CDR3 loop spans 19 amino acids. V gave up 3 bases and J gave up 0 bases; unmatched junction bases: 15. The germline gives CDR1 LGHDT, CDR2 YNNKEL (reference sequence). CDR3 region: CASSHGRPGTGTVSYEQYF. The CDR3 nucleotides are TGTGCCAGCAGCCACGGTCGTCCCGGGACAGGGACGGTCTCCTACGAGCAGTACTTC.

This clone came up once. The chain employs TRBV6-5 and TRBJ2-7; a possible D gene is TRBD1 (5 bases). The germline V and J ends were trimmed by 2 bases and 3 bases, with 11 bases remaining between them. The CDR3 length is 14 residues. The germline CDR1 and CDR2 sequences are MNHEY and SVGAGI. The CDR3 DNA sequence: TGTGCCAGCAGTTACCAAGCAGGGAACTACGAGCAGTACTTC. This encodes CASSYQAGNYEQYF.

The chain uses TRBV6-2 or TRBV6-3 and TRBJ1-1; D gene unclear. Trimming shortened V by 4 bases and J by 4 bases, and 10 bases separated the two germline ends. The germline V gene encodes CDR1 MNHEY and CDR2 SVGEGT. This CDR3 has 13 amino acids. Here the CDR3 DNA reads TGTGCCAGCAGTTGGGCATCCAGCACTGAAGCTTTCTTT. Protein product: CASSWASSTEAFF.